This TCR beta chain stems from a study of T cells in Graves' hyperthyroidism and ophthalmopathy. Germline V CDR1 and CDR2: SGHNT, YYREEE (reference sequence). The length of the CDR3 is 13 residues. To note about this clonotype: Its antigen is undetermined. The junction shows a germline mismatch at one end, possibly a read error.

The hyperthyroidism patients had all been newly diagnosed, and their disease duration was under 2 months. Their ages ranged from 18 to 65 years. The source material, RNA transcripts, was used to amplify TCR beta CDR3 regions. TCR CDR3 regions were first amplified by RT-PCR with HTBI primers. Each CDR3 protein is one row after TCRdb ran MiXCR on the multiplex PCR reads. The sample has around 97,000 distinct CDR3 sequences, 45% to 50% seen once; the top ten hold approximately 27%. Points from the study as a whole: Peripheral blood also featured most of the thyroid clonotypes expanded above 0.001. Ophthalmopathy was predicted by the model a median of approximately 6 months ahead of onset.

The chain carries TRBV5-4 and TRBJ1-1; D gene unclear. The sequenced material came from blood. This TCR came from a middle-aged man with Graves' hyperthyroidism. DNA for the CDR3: TGTGCCAGCAGACAAGGGTCGAACACGGAAGCTTTCTTT. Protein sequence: CASRQGSNTEAFF.